This TCR beta chain was recovered during a study of T cell changes during pregnancy in multiple sclerosis. Data came from immunoSEQ multiplex PCR; TCRdb stores just in-frame clones and leaves some out. Here the sample spans about 85,000 clones, approximately 89% being singletons. From germline, CDR1 is PRHDT and CDR2 FYEKMQ (reference sequence). The CDR3 totals 11 residues. Trimming took 7 bases from V and 6 from J, leaving 9 bases between them. This clone was counted once. The J gene is TRBJ1-2, the V gene TRBV13, with D maybe TRBD1 (6 bases). This clonotype was sampled from a female donor with multiple sclerosis, enrolled in a pregnancy study. Sequencing used peripheral blood, obtained in the first trimester of pregnancy. CDR3 sequence: CASTGVDGYTF. CDR3 coding DNA: TGTGCCAGCACAGGGGTGGATGGCTACACCTTC.